This T cell receptor (beta chain) was profiled in a study of beta chain features in type 1 diabetes. General study findings and limits: The influence of HLA type on TCRB rearrangement stayed undetermined. The study found moderately but significantly shorter TCRB CDR3s in all four CD4+ subsets of Type 1 diabetes patients.

Turning to this clone: Its target is not known.

As every portion of the isolated RNA was reverse transcribed, the sequencing read expressed TCRB transcripts. The read count averaged about 3.6 million across naive, central memory and regulatory T cell samples. Libraries were prepared by immunoSEQ multiplex PCR; TCRdb keeps only in-frame clonotypes and omits some of them. This table holds over 600,000 clones, roughly 12% found once. The CDR3 consists of 15 residues. V shed 8 bases and J 5 bases; nucleotides not matched to a gene: 8. Per the germline V gene, CDR1 is MNHNY and CDR2 is SVGAGI (reference sequence). The source is a man aged 25-45 years with type 1 diabetes. Specimen: naive CD4+ T cells from blood. The chain has TRBV6-6 and TRBJ2-5; 13 bases align to TRBD2. CDR3: CASLTSGGAAETQYF. In DNA form, the CDR3 reads TGTGCCAGCCTAACTAGCGGGGGGGCCGCGGAGACCCAGTACTTC.